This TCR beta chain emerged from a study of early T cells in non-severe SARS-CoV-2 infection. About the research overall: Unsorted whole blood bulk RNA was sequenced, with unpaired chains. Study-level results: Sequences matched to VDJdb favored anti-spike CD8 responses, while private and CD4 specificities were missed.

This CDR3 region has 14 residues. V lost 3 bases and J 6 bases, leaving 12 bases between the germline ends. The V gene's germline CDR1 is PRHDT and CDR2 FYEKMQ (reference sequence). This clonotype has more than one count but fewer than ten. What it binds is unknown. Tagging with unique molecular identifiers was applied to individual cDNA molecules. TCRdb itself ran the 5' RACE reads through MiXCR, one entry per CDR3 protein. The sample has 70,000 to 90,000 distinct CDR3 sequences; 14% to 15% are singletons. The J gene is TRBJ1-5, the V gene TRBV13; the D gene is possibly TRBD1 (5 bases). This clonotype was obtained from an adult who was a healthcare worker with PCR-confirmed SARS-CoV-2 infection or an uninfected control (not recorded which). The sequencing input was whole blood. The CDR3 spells CASSFGGGSQPQHF. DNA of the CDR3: TGTGCCAGCAGCTTTGGCGGGGGTAGTCAGCCCCAGCATTTT.